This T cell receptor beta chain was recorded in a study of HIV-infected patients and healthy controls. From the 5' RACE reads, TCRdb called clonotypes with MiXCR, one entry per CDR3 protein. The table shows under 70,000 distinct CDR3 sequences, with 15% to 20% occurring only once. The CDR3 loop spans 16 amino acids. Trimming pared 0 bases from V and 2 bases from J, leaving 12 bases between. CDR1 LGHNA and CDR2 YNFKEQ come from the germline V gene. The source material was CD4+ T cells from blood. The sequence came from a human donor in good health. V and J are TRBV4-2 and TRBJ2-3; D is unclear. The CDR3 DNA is TGTGCCAGCAGCCAAGAAATTCGGACCCCCACAGATACGCAGTATTTT. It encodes CASSQEIRTPTDTQYF.